This T cell receptor (beta chain) was found in a study of shared clonotypes between healthy human individuals. Overall study findings and caveats: Estimated clonotype richness was generally higher in naive than memory subsets. Rarefaction showed that sequencing of sorted subsets was incomplete (despite large depth).

The split of CD4+ cells yielded CD45RA+ naive and CD45RA-negative memory subsets. Study processing details: From ImmunoSEQ came sequences covering only the junction and carrying no quality scores, so filtering differed. Generated by immunoSEQ multiplex PCR, the TCRdb table keeps only in-frame clones and is missing some. V, J and clone size are those of that table, while D and trimming were read from the DNA. The sample includes 600,000 to 750,000 clones, 55% to 80% of them seen just once. Germline CDR1 MGHDK, CDR2 SYGVNS. V dropped 4 bases and J dropped 7; count of bases not matched to a gene: 15. The CDR3 runs to 17 residues. Concerning this clone: Its antigen is unknown.

The chain uses TRBV25-1 and TRBJ2-2; 7 bases line up with TRBD1. The specimen sequenced was memory CD4+ T cells sorted from blood. The subset here: CD45RA-negative fraction. The clonotype was recovered from a woman in her 30s in good health. The CDR3 region is CASSAPSGTEPIGELFF. CDR3 DNA sequence: TGTGCCAGCAGTGCTCCATCCGGGACAGAACCCATCGGGGAGCTGTTTTTT.